This T cell receptor (beta chain) stems from a study of blood T cell repertoires in COVID-19. Sequencing used immunoSEQ multiplex PCR; TCRdb keeps in-frame clones, though not all of them. The sample lists roughly 160,000 clones; approximately 77% were seen once. V shed 4 bases and J shed 2 bases, with 12 bases lying between them. This CDR3 is built from 14 residues. In germline, CDR1 is SGHRS, CDR2 YFSETQ. J is TRBJ1-1 and V is TRBV5-1; D is ambiguous. Sequenced: PBMCs or T cells enriched from blood (not recorded which). This TCR derives from a man aged 55 to 70 who had recovered from COVID-19. The CDR3, as DNA: TGCGCCAGCAGCCCCAGGACGGGAAACACTGAAGCTTTCTTT. Translating gives CASSPRTGNTEAFF.